The clone carrying this T cell receptor (beta chain) is categorized as medium-sized (0.01 to 0.1%). This specimen comes from a study of T cell responses to AZD1222 COVID-19 vaccine. This CDR3 has 14 residues. CDR1 MRHNA and CDR2 SNTAGT come from the germline V gene. Trimming took off 2 bases at V and 0 bases at J, with 6 bases between the two ends. Only in-frame clones appear in the TCRdb table, and some are missing; sequencing was by immunoSEQ multiplex PCR. Of about 120,000 clones in the sample, more than 75% were seen once. Source: peripheral blood, taken on day 0 of AZD1222 vaccination. This receptor was obtained from an adult in good health. The chain has TRBV6-4 and TRBJ2-3; no clear D gene. CDR3 residues: CASSDRPSTDTQYF. In DNA form, the CDR3 reads TGTGCCAGCAGTGACAGGCCTAGCACAGATACGCAGTATTTT.